Described below is a single TCR beta chain sequence and its context. What antigen it recognizes has not been identified. No per-base quality is available; no much larger clone lies one base away. Sample time point, as interpreted from the label and publication: sample taken at primary tumor resection. Samples were obtained from over 70 patients with early-stage, untreated non-small cell lung cancer from the lung TRACERx cohort. TCR sequencing used whole RNA extracted from tumor and nontumor lung tissue, or from cryopreserved PBMC samples, without cell sorting. Only patients with enough RNA available from two or more tumor regions were chosen for TCR sequencing. Before selection, tumor and adjacent nontumor lung specimens were reviewed by a lung pathologist. The sample originates from a study of spatial heterogeneity in lung cancer (dated by TCRdb to the late 2010s). Context from the whole study: Beta-chain transcripts were consistently detected in greater numbers than alpha-chain transcripts, which likely reflects a higher abundance of beta-chain transcripts. Nonsynonymous mutation counts, determined by whole-exome sequencing of tumor tissue, were related to TCR repertoire features. Both alpha and beta chains were TCR-sequenced in hundreds of tumor regions, 64 matched nontumor lung samples and 45 to 60 PBMC samples obtained at surgery. The study quantitatively compared TCR alpha and beta repertoires across multiple tumor regions, matched nontumor lung and blood in non-small cell lung cancer. In the raw uncorrected reads, each unique combination of TCR and UMI appeared more than ten times on average. TCR transcript counts in tumor regions correlated strongly with a T cell transcriptional module score from matched bulk RNA-seq.

CDR1 and CDR2 were assigned from the germline V gene as KGHSH and LQKENI. The germline V end is reduced by 2 bases and the J end by 5 bases; junction bases left unmatched: 6. From the cysteine up to the phenylalanine, the CDR3 has a length of 14 residues. Only CDR3 DNA is held: 42 bases, read in frame from base 1. The method behind the library was 5' RACE. Sequencing was performed on a NextSeq 500. The TCR library protocol attached a unique molecular identifier to each TCR cDNA molecule to allow correction of PCR and sequencing errors. Regarding the original processing steps: TCR identification, UMI-based error correction and CDR3 extraction were performed with Decombinator tools. TCRs above a frequency of 2 per 1,000, corresponding to the top 1% of the tumor frequency distribution, were defined as expanded. Expanded tumor TCRs statistically deemed absent (corrected P<0.05) from at least one tumor region were classed as regional, and all other expanded tumor TCRs were classed as ubiquitous. Each repertoire was subsampled 100 times to 5,000 TCRs, after which Renyi diversity was computed with the R vegan package. CDR3 similarity networks were constructed using string-kernel similarity of amino acid triplets, with links drawn between CDR3s whose pairwise similarity was above 0.82. Through fastp at Q25 and MiXCR, TCRdb rebuilt clones from the public reads, retaining in-frame beta chains. CDR3 protein duplicates are merged, each entry listing the most common genes and DNA. The V and J calls follow TCRdb's processing rather than the paper's. Present in this sample are 2,500 or so distinct CDR3 sequences, less than 10% of which were seen just once. The ten top clones hold around 25% of the sample.

Study-wide findings and limitations: Additional single-cell paired TCR alpha and beta sequencing was considered necessary to confirm, at a functional level, the hypothesis that regional TCRs recognize regional mutations. The tumor nonsynonymous mutation count correlated with the number of expanded alpha and beta TCRs within the tumor. Counts of ubiquitous and regional expanded TCRs were found to correlate with counts of ubiquitous and regional nonsynonymous mutations, respectively. TCR-seq coverage of tumor T cells was estimated at only 7% to 8% for alpha chains and approximately 12% for beta chains.

The sample here was lung tumor tissue, taken at surgery. The chain is made from TRBV18 and TRBJ2-7; 7 bases in between match TRBD1. The sequence was collected from a female donor with early-stage non-small cell lung cancer. The nucleotide sequence reads as follows: TGTGCCAGCTCACCAACGAACAGGGGAAACGAGCAGTACTTC. It encodes CASSPTNRGNEQYF. Joined to the reference TRBV18 and TRBJ2-7 proteins, this CDR3 gives the full variable domain: NAGVMQNPRHLVRRRGQEARLRCSPMKGHSHVYWYRQLPEEGLKFMVYLQKENIIDESGMPKERFSAEFPKEGPSILRIQQVVRGDSAAYFCASSPTNRGNEQYFGPGTRLTVT.